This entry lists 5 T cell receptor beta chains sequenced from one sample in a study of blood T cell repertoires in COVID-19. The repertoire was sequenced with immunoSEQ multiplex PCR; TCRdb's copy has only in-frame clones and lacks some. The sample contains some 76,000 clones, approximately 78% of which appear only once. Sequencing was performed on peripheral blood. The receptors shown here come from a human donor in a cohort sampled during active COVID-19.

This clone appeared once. Here the CDR3 reads CASSWGRGDEQYF. The DNA of the CDR3 is TGTGCCAGCAGCTGGGGGAGGGGAGACGAGCAGTACTTC. The chain joins TRBV5-4 to TRBJ2-7, with 7 bases lining up with TRBD2. Trimming took 3 bases from V and 5 from J; bases not matched to a gene: 5. CDR1 and CDR2 from the germline V gene are SGHNT and YYREEE (reference sequence). There are 13 residues in the CDR3.

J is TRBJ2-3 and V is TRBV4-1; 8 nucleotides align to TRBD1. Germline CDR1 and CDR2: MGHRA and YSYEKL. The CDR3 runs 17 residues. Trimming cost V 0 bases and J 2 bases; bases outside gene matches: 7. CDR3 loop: CASSQERTGSSTDTQYF. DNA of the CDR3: TGCGCCAGCAGCCAAGAGCGGACAGGGAGCTCCACAGATACGCAGTATTTT.

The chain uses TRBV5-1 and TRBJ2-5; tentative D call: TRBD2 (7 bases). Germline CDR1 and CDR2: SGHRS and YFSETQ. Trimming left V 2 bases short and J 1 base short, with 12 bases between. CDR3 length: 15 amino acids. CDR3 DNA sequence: TGCGCCAGCAGCTTCGGGGGGCCGGGCCAAGAGACCCAGTACTTC. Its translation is CASSFGGPGQETQYF. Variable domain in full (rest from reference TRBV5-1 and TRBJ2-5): KAGVTQTPRYLIKTRGQQVTLSCSPISGHRSVSWYQQTPGQGLQFLFEYFSETQRNKGNFPGRFSGRQFSNSRSEMNVSTLELGDSALYLCASSFGGPGQETQYFGPGTRLLVL.

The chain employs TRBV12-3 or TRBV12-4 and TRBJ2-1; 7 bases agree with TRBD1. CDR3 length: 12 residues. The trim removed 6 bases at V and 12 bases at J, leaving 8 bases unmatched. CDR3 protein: CASSNRGSGQFF. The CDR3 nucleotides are TGTGCCAGCAGCAACAGGGGTTCGGGGCAGTTCTTC.

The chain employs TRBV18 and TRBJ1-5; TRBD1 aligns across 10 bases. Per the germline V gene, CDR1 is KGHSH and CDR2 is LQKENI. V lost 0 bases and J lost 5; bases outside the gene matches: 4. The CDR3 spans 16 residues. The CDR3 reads CASSPPGDRGYQPQHF. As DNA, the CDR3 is TGTGCCAGCTCACCACCGGGGGACAGGGGCTATCAGCCCCAGCATTTT.